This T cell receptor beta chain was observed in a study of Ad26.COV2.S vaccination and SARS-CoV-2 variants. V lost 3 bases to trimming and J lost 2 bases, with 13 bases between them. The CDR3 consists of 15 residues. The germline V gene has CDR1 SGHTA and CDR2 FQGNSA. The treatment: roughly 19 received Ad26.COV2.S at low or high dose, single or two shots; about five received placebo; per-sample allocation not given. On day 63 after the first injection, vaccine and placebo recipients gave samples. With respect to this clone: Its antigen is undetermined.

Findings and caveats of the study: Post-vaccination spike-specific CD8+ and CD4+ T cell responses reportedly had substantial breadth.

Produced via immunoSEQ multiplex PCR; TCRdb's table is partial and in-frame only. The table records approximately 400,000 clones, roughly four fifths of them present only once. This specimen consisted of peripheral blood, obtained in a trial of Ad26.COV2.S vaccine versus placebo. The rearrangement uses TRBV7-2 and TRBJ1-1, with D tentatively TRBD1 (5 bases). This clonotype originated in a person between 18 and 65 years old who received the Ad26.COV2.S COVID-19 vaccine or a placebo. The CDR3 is CASSLRTTGNTEAFF. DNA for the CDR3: TGTGCCAGCAGCTTGAGGACCACAGGTAACACTGAAGCTTTCTTT. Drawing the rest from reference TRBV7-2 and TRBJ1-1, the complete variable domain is GAGVSQSPSNKVTEKGKDVELRCDPISGHTALYWYRQSLGQGLEFLIYFQGNSAPDKSGLPSDRFSAERTGGSVSTLTIQRTQQEDSAVYLCASSLRTTGNTEAFFGQGTRLTVV.